This TCR beta chain is drawn from a study of shared clonotypes between healthy human individuals. Study-level findings and limits: Clonotype sharing among the donors was expected to vary with sequencing depth.

V lost 2 bases and J 9 bases, leaving 14 bases between the germline ends. This CDR3 has 15 residues. CDR1 SGHAT and CDR2 FQNNGV come from the germline V gene. Details on this clone: Its cognate antigen is unknown.

Assay used: immunoSEQ multiplex PCR; TCRdb lists only in-frame clones, some missing. The repertoire holds roughly 2 million clones, 95% seen once, with 0.13% in the top ten. Sequenced sample: naive CD4+ T cells sorted from blood. Subset: CD45RA+ positively selected. The TCR originated in a man younger than 35 in good health. The V and J genes are TRBV11-2 and TRBJ1-6; D ambiguous. Here the CDR3 reads CASSLIGYGVSPLHF. CDR3 DNA: TGTGCCAGCAGCTTAATTGGTTACGGGGTTTCACCCCTCCACTTT. Complete variable domain (other parts from reference TRBV11-2 and TRBJ1-6): EAGVAQSPRYKIIEKRQSVAFWCNPISGHATLYWYQQILGQGPKLLIQFQNNGVVDDSQLPKDRFSAERLKGVDSTLKIQPAKLEDSAVYLCASSLIGYGVSPLHFGNGTRLTVT.